This TCR beta chain was sequenced in a study of blood T cells in healthy people across ages. Findings and caveats of the study: While age rose, TCR beta diversity per million T cells dropped in a roughly linear way. Naive and antigen-experienced cells could not be conclusively compared, given unsorted PBMCs.

This clonotype was detected many times. Its cognate antigen is unknown. Alongside a J-beta primer mix, a sample-barcoded 5' primer served in a second PCR lasting about 7 to 12 cycles. Samples each returned at least 2.5 million CDR3-containing paired-end reads. TCRdb re-analysed the 5' RACE reads in MiXCR, keeping a single row per CDR3 protein. This table has 1.5 million to 2 million distinct CDR3 sequences, 28% appearing once. V lost 4 bases to trimming and J lost 3 bases; unmatched junction nucleotides: 6. CDR3 size: 17 residues. Germline loops: CDR1 SGHRS, CDR2 YFSETQ. Sequenced sample: blood. This TCR was recovered from a woman in her thirties in good health. V usage is TRBV5-1 and J usage is TRBJ2-1, with TRBD2 identical over 14 bases. CDR3: CASSATSGGAVYNEQFF. The CDR3, as DNA: TGCGCCAGCAGCGCGACTAGCGGGGGGGCAGTCTACAATGAGCAGTTCTTC.